Sequencing of this T cell receptor beta chain was carried out in a study of blood T cell repertoires in COVID-19. Trimming shortened V by 3 bases and J by 5 bases, and 13 bases separated the two germline ends. Germline values: CDR1 LGHDT, CDR2 YNNKEL (reference sequence). The CDR3 is 14 amino acids. Here immunoSEQ multiplex PCR was the method, and the copy in TCRdb shows in-frame clones only, minus some. This sample has about 480,000 clones, with around 87% found just once. The specimen sequenced was PBMCs or T cells enriched from blood (not recorded which). V and J are TRBV3-1 (or the pseudogene TRBV3-2) and TRBJ2-5; D remains unclear. The receptor comes from a middle-aged woman who had recovered from COVID-19. The CDR3 spells CASSQVVKSETQYF. The CDR3 nucleotides are TGTGCCAGCAGCCAGGTAGTAAAATCGGAGACCCAGTACTTC.